The 20 T cell receptor beta chains below come from one sample, sequenced in a study of blood T cell repertoires in COVID-19. The table came from immunoSEQ multiplex PCR; TCRdb's copy has only in-frame clones and leaves some out. The sample records some 83,000 clones, 85% to 90% being singletons. Source material: peripheral blood. These receptors originate from an older man in a cohort sampled during active COVID-19.

The genes are TRBV9 and TRBJ2-3; no clear D gene. Germline CDR1 is SGDLS and CDR2 is YYNGEE. The ends were cut back, 0 bases at V and 6 bases at J, with 11 bases in the middle. CDR3 length equals 14 residues. The CDR3 region is CASSVATGGDTQYF. The CDR3 bases are TGTGCCAGCAGCGTAGCTACGGGTGGGGATACGCAGTATTTT.

V and J are TRBV20-1 and TRBJ2-6; a weak D match, TRBD1 (6 bases). The CDR3 has 17 amino acids. V gave up 3 bases and J gave up 0 bases, with 15 bases separating them. Germline values: CDR1 DFQATT, CDR2 SNEGSKA (reference sequence). CDR3 region: CSASVTGKISGANVLTF. The CDR3 DNA is TGCAGTGCTAGTGTGACAGGCAAAATCTCTGGGGCCAACGTCCTGACTTTC.

The chain employs TRBV10-3 and TRBJ2-3; 8 nucleotides agree with TRBD1. The germline gives CDR1 ENHRY, CDR2 SYGVKD. CDR3 size: 14 residues. V lost 4 bases to trimming and J lost 4 bases; unmatched junction nucleotides: 4. CDR3 in amino acids: CAISAQGASDTQYF. CDR3 nucleotides: TGTGCCATCAGTGCCCAGGGGGCCTCAGATACGCAGTATTTT.

The chain joins TRBV5-5 to TRBJ1-6; no firm D call. V lost 0 bases and J lost 8, with 9 bases in between. The CDR3 length is 14 residues. In germline, CDR1 is SGHKS, CDR2 YYEKEE (reference sequence). The CDR3, as DNA: TGTGCCAGCAGCTTGGACAGTCCCGATTCACCCCTCCACTTT. This gives the protein CASSLDSPDSPLHF.

This rearrangement joins TRBV20-1 to TRBJ1-2, with D maybe TRBD1 (5 bases). Trimming stripped 8 bases from V and 3 bases from J, with 10 bases between. Germline V gene lookup returns CDR1 DFQATT and CDR2 SNEGSKA (reference sequence). The CDR3 is 11 amino acids. The DNA of the CDR3 is TGCAGTATGAAGACAGACTATGGCTACACCTTC. It is translated as CSMKTDYGYTF.

The chain links TRBV20-1 to TRBJ1-4, with no clear D. V lost 1 base to trimming and J lost 9 bases, with 6 bases between them. Looked up from germline, CDR1 is DFQATT and CDR2 is SNEGSKA (reference sequence). The CDR3 is made up of 11 amino acids. The CDR3 DNA reads as TGCAGTGCTAGAGTTGGGCAAAAACTGTTTTTT. Translated, it gives CSARVGQKLFF.

The chain employs TRBV19 and TRBJ1-3; possibly TRBD1 for D (6 bases). The CDR3 loop spans 15 amino acids. The germline CDR1 and CDR2 sequences are LNHDA and SQIVND (reference sequence). V lost 9 bases and J 1 base, leaving 16 bases between the germline ends. The CDR3 protein is CASAVTGLSGNTIYF. The CDR3 DNA sequence: TGTGCCAGCGCCGTAACAGGGCTATCTGGAAACACCATATATTTT.

The J gene is TRBJ1-1, the V gene TRBV7-2, with 11 bases aligning to TRBD1. The V and J ends lost 5 bases and 14 bases, in that order; junction bases with no gene match: 7. The V gene's germline CDR1 is SGHTA and CDR2 FQGNSA. This CDR3 region has 12 residues. The CDR3 spells CASSLGQGARFF. In DNA, the CDR3 is TGTGCCAGCAGCCTAGGACAGGGGGCGCGATTCTTT.

The chain recombines TRBV29-1 with TRBJ2-2; possible D gene TRBD1, 6 bases. Germline V lookup: CDR1 SQVTM, CDR2 ANQGSEA. This CDR3 region has 15 residues. Trimming removed 7 bases at V and 3 bases at J, with 18 bases between. The CDR3 loop reads CSAGQSYGDTGELFF. DNA of the CDR3: TGCAGCGCCGGACAGTCCTACGGGGACACCGGGGAGCTGTTTTTT.

The chain joins TRBV14 to TRBJ1-2; perhaps TRBD1 as D (5 bases). Trimming took 4 bases from V and 3 from J, leaving 6 bases between them. Germline loops: CDR1 SGHDN, CDR2 FVKESK. The CDR3 has 12 amino acids. The CDR3 DNA is TGTGCCAGCAGCCCGGGGGACTATGGCTACACCTTC. Translation: CASSPGDYGYTF.

The CDR3 coding sequence is TGTGCCAGCAGCCATGGGACAGCGAACACCGGGGAGCTGTTTTTT. It translates to CASSHGTANTGELFF. The chain combines TRBV11-2 with TRBJ2-2, with 7 bases fitting TRBD1. Per the germline V gene, CDR1 is SGHAT and CDR2 is FQNNGV. The CDR3 covers 15 residues. With 5 bases clipped from V and 0 bases from J, the junction kept 3 bases outside the gene matches.

J is TRBJ1-2 and V is TRBV6-5, with TRBD1 as a possible D gene (5 bases). CDR3 length equals 14 residues. Germline V gene sequence: CDR1 MNHEY, CDR2 SVGAGI. V lost 8 bases, J lost 6 bases, and 19 bases lay in between. CDR3 residues: CASGERGLGHGYTF. CDR3 DNA sequence: TGTGCCAGCGGGGAAAGGGGATTAGGTCATGGCTACACCTTC.

The chain uses TRBV9 and TRBJ1-2; 10 bases are a match to TRBD1. CDR3 length equals 15 residues. Germline values: CDR1 SGDLS, CDR2 YYNGEE. Germline trimming cut 1 base from V and 6 bases from J; bases unmatched to any gene: 6. In DNA, the CDR3 is TGTGCCAGCAGCGTAACAGGGGACAGGGGCCATGGCTACACCTTC. Its protein is CASSVTGDRGHGYTF.

The chain joins TRBV2 to TRBJ1-5; D is perhaps TRBD1 (5 bases). Trimming removed 5 bases at V and 0 bases at J, with 11 bases between. Germline V gene sequence: CDR1 SNHLY, CDR2 FYNNEI. The length of the CDR3 is 15 residues. CDR3: CASSSGLPSNQPQHF. DNA of the CDR3: TGTGCCAGCAGTTCGGGACTCCCTAGCAATCAGCCCCAGCATTTT.

The V and J genes are TRBV2 and TRBJ2-2; 10 bases are a match to TRBD2. The CDR3 is 15 amino acids. V was clipped by 8 bases and J by 8 bases; unmatched bases: 11. Germline-derived CDR1 and CDR2 are SNHLY and FYNNEI. DNA of the CDR3: TGTGCCAGCCAAGCTTTAGCGGGGGGCGGAGGGGAGCTGTTTTTT. This translates into CASQALAGGGGELFF.

This chain uses TRBV7-3 with TRBJ2-1; TRBD1 aligns across 10 bases. V trimming: 4 bases; J trimming: 7 bases; junction bases outside the gene matches: 7. Germline V CDR1 and CDR2: SGHTA, FQGTGA. This CDR3 has 15 amino acids. CDR3 bases: TGTGCCAGCAGCTCCTGGACAGGGGGTGCTAATGAGCAGTTCTTC. Amino acid sequence: CASSSWTGGANEQFF.

This clone was detected only once. V usage is TRBV7-2 and J usage is TRBJ1-1; D uncertain. The CDR3 extends over 18 amino acids. The germline V gene has CDR1 SGHTA and CDR2 FQGNSA. V was shortened by 3 bases and J by 1 base, with 21 bases between the two germline ends. CDR3 region: CASSFLNFGVRTNTEAFF. CDR3 nucleotide sequence: TGTGCCAGCAGCTTCCTCAATTTCGGGGTCCGGACGAACACTGAAGCTTTCTTT.

The V and J genes are TRBV7-8 and TRBJ1-5; D gene unclear. CDR1 SGHVS and CDR2 FQNEAQ come from the germline V gene. The V end lost 0 bases, the J end lost 1 base, and 10 bases lay between the germline ends. The CDR3 contains 16 residues. The CDR3 is CASSLASGKSNQPQHF. The DNA for the CDR3 is TGTGCCAGCAGCTTAGCGTCGGGAAAAAGCAATCAGCCCCAGCATTTT.

The V and J genes are TRBV7-9 and TRBJ1-5; maybe TRBD1 (6 bases). The CDR3 has 17 amino acids. Between the trimmed V and J ends, which lost 1 base and 1 base, there was a span of 14 bases. Looked up from germline, CDR1 is SEHNR and CDR2 is FQNEAQ (reference sequence). CDR3 nucleotide sequence: TGTGCCAGCAGCTTAGTGACCGGGACACTGAGCAATCAGCCCCAGCATTTT. Protein product: CASSLVTGTLSNQPQHF.

The chain links TRBV4-3 to TRBJ2-2; 12 nucleotides agree with TRBD2. V was pared by 4 bases and J by 2 bases, with 8 bases of the junction left unmatched. CDR1 LGHNA and CDR2 YSLEER come from the germline V gene. The CDR3 has 18 residues. The CDR3 loop is CASSPYLLAGGNTGELFF. The CDR3 DNA reads as TGCGCCAGCAGCCCGTATCTACTAGCGGGGGGAAACACCGGGGAGCTGTTTTTT.